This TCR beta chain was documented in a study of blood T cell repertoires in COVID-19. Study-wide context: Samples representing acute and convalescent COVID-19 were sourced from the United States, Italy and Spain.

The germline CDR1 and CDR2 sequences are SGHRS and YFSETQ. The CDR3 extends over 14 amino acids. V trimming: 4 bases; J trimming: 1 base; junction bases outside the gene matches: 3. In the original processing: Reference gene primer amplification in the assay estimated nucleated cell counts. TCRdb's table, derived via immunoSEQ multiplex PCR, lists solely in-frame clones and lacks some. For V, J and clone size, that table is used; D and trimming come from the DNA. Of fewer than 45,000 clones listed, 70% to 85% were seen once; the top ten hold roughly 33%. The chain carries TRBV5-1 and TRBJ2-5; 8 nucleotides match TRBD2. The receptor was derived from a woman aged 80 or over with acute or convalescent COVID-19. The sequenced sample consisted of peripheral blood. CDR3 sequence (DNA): TGCGCCAGCAGCCCGGGAGGGTTCCAAGAGACCCAGTACTTC. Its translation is CASSPGGFQETQYF.